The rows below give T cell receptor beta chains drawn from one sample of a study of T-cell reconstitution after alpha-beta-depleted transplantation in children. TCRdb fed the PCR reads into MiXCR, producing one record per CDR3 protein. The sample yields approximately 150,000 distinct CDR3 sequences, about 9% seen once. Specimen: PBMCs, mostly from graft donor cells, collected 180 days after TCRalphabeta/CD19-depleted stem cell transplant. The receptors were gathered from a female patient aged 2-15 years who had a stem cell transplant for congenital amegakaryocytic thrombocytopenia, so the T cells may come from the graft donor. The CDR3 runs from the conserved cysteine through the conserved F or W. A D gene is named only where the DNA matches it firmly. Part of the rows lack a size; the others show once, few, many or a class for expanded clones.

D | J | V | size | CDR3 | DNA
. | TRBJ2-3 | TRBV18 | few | CASSPKRSGDTDTQYF | TGTGCCAGCTCACCAAAACGGTCAGGGGATACAGATACGCAGTATTTT
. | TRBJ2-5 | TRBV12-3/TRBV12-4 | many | CASSPTGIVTQYF | TGTGCCAGCAGCCCCACGGGGATAGTCACCCAGTACTTC
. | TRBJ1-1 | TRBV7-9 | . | CASSRLGAAAAEAFF | TGTGCCAGCAGCAGGCTCGGGGCCGCCGCCGCTGAAGCTTTCTTT
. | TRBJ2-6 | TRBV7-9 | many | CASSLGQAGANVLTF | TGTGCCAGCAGCTTAGGGCAGGCTGGGGCCAACGTCCTGACTTTC
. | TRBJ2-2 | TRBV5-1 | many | CASREGSLNTGELFF | TGCGCCAGCAGAGAGGGCAGTTTGAACACCGGGGAGCTGTTTTTT
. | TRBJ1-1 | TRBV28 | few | CASTETGWRGLYTEAFF | TGTGCCAGCACCGAAACGGGGTGGAGGGGACTATACACTGAAGCTTTCTTT
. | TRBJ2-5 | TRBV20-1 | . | CSAINGPQETQYF | TGCAGTGCTATAAATGGCCCTCAAGAGACCCAGTACTTC
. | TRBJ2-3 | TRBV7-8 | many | CASSLLWAKHTDTQYF | TGTGCCAGCAGCTTATTGTGGGCCAAGCACACAGATACGCAGTATTTT
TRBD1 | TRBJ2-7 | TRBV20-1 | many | CSARDLWTGHAYEQYF | TGCAGTGCTAGAGATCTATGGACAGGTCATGCCTACGAGCAGTACTTC
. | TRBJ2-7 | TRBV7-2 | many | CASSPGPQSHEQYF | TGTGCCAGCAGCCCAGGACCCCAATCCCACGAGCAGTACTTC
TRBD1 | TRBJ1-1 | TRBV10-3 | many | CAISERGQGTEAFF | TGTGCCATCAGTGAGCGAGGACAGGGCACTGAAGCTTTCTTT